This T cell receptor beta chain was identified in a study of long-term antiretroviral therapy in people with HIV (dated by TCRdb to 2022 to 2024). Some background on the complete study: The earliest samples were collected about a decade before the 2015 WHO recommendation for immediate ART, when ART was typically delayed until CD4 counts fell. Whether ART initiation and durable HIV suppression were associated with changes in peripheral blood TRB repertoire composition and diversity was tested in a retrospective serial study. From some 33 adults with confirmed HIV infection, the cohort provided roughly 200 cryopreserved PBMC samples, gathered serially across a mean of around six years (range 1-12). About 35% of the 30 participants with HIV were female. No cross-contamination during QIAcube processing was seen in test extractions of a monoclonal T-cell line run alongside approximately 36 polyclonal samples.

What the study reported, not specific to this receptor: Inferences about post-ART repertoire changes are limited because no data were available on ART adherence, viral resistance or therapy changes. Expanded TRB clones identified before ART initiation dominated the repertoire across all time points, though the dominance fluctuated and decreased in many PLHIV after ART. Narrower CDR3 length ranges were observed in HIV repertoires than in controls, and an antigen-experienced repertoire with only a slight naive shift after ART was suggested by the network structure. Owing to limited PBMC availability, only the TCR beta chain was sequenced, without alpha chain pairing. Samples dated from the mid-2000s to the late 2010s, and the ART regimens used may be less effective than current ones. Unsorted PBMC were profiled instead of sorted CD4+ and CD8+ T cells because pre-ART samples had limited cell numbers. ART initiation was associated with a significant increase in TRB diversity, but diversity stayed significantly below transplant donor controls even after long-term ART.

Inclusion was restricted to participants for whom at least one PBMC sample before ART initiation and at least two post-ART samples were available. All participants with HIV were treated in the United States of America. Before DNA extraction, cryopreserved samples of roughly 0.9-11 million PBMC were thawed and then washed. At the time of the earliest PBMC sample, participants with HIV were aged between about 23 and 54 years. PBMC samples were contributed by each participant from 1-4 timepoints before ART initiation and 2-8 timepoints after ART initiation, with a median of 7 samples. Serial HIV viral load, CD4+ T-cell count, ART history and demographic data were obtained for every participant. Genomic DNA was extracted from unsorted PBMC with a Qiagen kit on a QIAcube, with processing performed in batches of 12 samples. Points on this clone: The antigen it binds to is not known. No per-base quality is available; no much larger clone lies one base away.

The CDR3 runs 13 residues from the cysteine to the phenylalanine. Only CDR3 DNA is held: 39 bases, read in frame from base 1. V lost 2 bases and J lost 5 bases; the stretch between them is 9 bases long. The germline V gene specifies ENHRY as CDR1 and SYGVKD as CDR2. The immunoSEQ hsTCRB v3.0 assay was used at survey level resolution to sequence the TRB variable region. The targeted TRB sequencing depth was about 40,000-55,000 T-cell genomes per sample. Pooled TRB libraries were sequenced on an Illumina MiSeq with a v3 150-cycle kit. Regarding the original processing steps: Repertoire analysis ran in R within a reproducible Nextflow workflow covering QC, data transformation and analysis. LymphoSeq2, an R package for exploring AIRR-Seq data, was used to implement the custom analyses. A few samples yielding fewer than 5000 total TRB sequences were excluded, leaving more than 150 analyzed HIV repertoires. Among the 180 or so HIV repertoires that were kept, almost 60 were collected before ART initiation and roughly 130 were collected after ART initiation. Repertoires were downsampled to 5000 TRB nucleotide sequences, with summary statistics averaged over 100 downsampling iterations. The analysis kept only TRB sequences whose CDR3 regions were at least seven amino acids long. A Shannon entropy-derived clonality score and the Gini coefficient were used to measure diversity. Repertoire networks linked the top 5000 CDR3 amino acid sequences whenever two sequences differed by an edit distance of one. For TRB CDR3 amino acid sequences, antigen specificity groups and MHC restriction were predicted with GLIPH2. Known CMV, EBV, HIV or tissue antigen associations were flagged by matching CDR3 amino acid sequences against VDJdb and McPAS-TCR. Pre-ART, post-ART and control groups were compared with Wilcoxon signed-rank tests and Holm-Bonferroni correction. TCRdb stores this immuneACCESS table with in-frame sequences only. Part of the clones is absent; in the studies checked, under half of the shortfall reflects unresolved V genes, and no reason is known for the rest. V, J and clone size derive from that table, while D and trimming were established from the DNA sequence. A total of about 15,000 clones appear in this sample, approximately 83% of them only once. Of the sample, about a sixth falls within the top ten clones.

Specimen: unsorted PBMCs, collected just before starting antiretroviral therapy. The chain couples TRBV10-3 to TRBJ1-1, with no D gene named confidently. The receptor's source is a man aged 35 to 55 with HIV. At the DNA level, the sequence is TGTGCCATCAGTGAGCCCATGAGGACTGAAGCTTTCTTT. Its protein reads: CAISEPMRTEAFF.